This T cell receptor beta chain came from a study of post-analysis software for immune sequencing data. Study context: In terms of disease course, relapsing-remitting, secondary progressive and progressive-relapsing multiple sclerosis were included. Whole-study findings and limits: Significantly lower normalized Chao1 diversity was found in patients with multiple sclerosis relative to controls. Controls had lower frequencies than patients of 4 or 5 TRBV segments, which included TRBV5-6, TRBV5-1 and TRBV20-1.

Concerning this clonotype: Antigen: not known.

Tagging with unique molecular identifiers was a feature of the TCR beta cDNA libraries. MiXCR was run by TCRdb on the PCR reads, yielding one entry per CDR3 protein. This table holds fewer than 900,000 distinct CDR3 sequences, approximately 44% found once. V dropped 5 bases and J dropped 7 bases, with 10 bases sitting between them. The germline V gene encodes CDR1 SGHAT and CDR2 FQNNGV. This CDR3 has 12 residues. Sequencing input: blood. The TCR comes from a girl between 10 and 17 years old with multiple sclerosis. The chain has TRBV11-2 and TRBJ2-3, with D unclear. CDR3 loop: CASSPRGHTQYF. The CDR3 coding sequence is TGTGCCAGCAGCCCCCGAGGACATACGCAGTATTTT.